This T cell receptor beta chain is drawn from a study of cytomegalovirus exposure and HLA in healthy donors. Study overall: Unique TCR beta sequences numbering about 100 million came from 150 million to 200 million T cells in an earlier analysis. General study findings and limits: Cytomegalovirus status was reportedly diagnosed by the classifier with high sensitivity and specificity. Association of a missense DCLRE1C variant with TCR beta V- and J-gene trimming was reported in a later analysis. Rare sequences made up most TCRs, while some public TCRs were found in many donors.

As to this clone: The antigen remains unidentified.

Vbeta (60) and Jbeta (13) primers were used in the PCR. Libraries were prepared by immunoSEQ multiplex PCR; TCRdb keeps only in-frame clonotypes and omits some of them. The sample table sets out under 150,000 clones. Germline V CDR1 and CDR2: SGHTA, FQGTGA. V shed 5 bases and J 6 bases; nucleotides not matched to a gene: 7. The CDR3 runs 16 residues. Sample: PBMCs. The origin of this receptor is a woman aged 55-75 years in good health and CMV-seronegative. The chain couples TRBV7-3 to TRBJ2-3; 14 bases are a match to TRBD2. This chain's CDR3 is CASSPRTSGGRDTQYF. The CDR3 DNA is TGTGCCAGCAGCCCTAGGACTAGCGGGGGGCGGGATACGCAGTATTTT.